This T cell receptor beta chain was observed in a study of identifying expanded T cells in peripheral blood. This clone has a handful of counts. This table comes from immunoSEQ multiplex PCR, and its TCRdb copy is limited to in-frame clones, with some not included. The sample consists of some 97,000 clones, about 87% of them appearing once. Material: blood. The sequence came from a person between 18 and 75 years old in good health.

This CDR3 reads CASSSQGADNSPLHF. The DNA for the CDR3 is TGTGCCAGCAGCTCACAGGGGGCGGATAATTCACCCCTCCACTTT. The chain uses TRBV7-3 and TRBJ1-6, with 9 positions matching TRBD1. Germline V gene sequence: CDR1 SGHTA, CDR2 FQGTGA. The trim removed 4 bases at V and 5 bases at J, leaving 3 bases unmatched. The CDR3 is 15 residues long.